This T cell receptor beta chain was sequenced in a study of human CD4 T cells and Enterobacteriaceae. The method was immunoSEQ multiplex PCR; TCRdb's version includes in-frame clones alone and lacks a portion of them. The sample contains some 1,100 clones, roughly 33% of which appear only once. FACS sorting after about 6-7 days collected CFSE-low CD25+ ICOS+ proliferating activated T cells. Memory CD4+ T cells were CFSE-labeled and cultured 2:1 with antigen-pulsed autologous monocytes. Sorting took every CD4+ cell except CD45RA+CCR7+CD95- naive cells, reaching over 95% purity. Between the trimmed V and J ends, which lost 4 bases and 7 bases, there was a span of 18 bases. The CDR3 runs to 15 residues. Germline CDR1 SGHRS, CDR2 YFSETQ.

The sample consisted of bacteria-reactive CD4+ T cells grown in culture. Subset reported: CFSE-low proliferating memory CD4 T cells sorted after in vitro stimulation with a heat-inactivated bacterium or M. tuberculosis lysate. The receptor comes from a human donor in good health. The rearrangement uses TRBV5-1 and TRBJ2-1, with unresolved D. The CDR3 region has the DNA TGCGCCAGCAGCCCTGGTCGGGCAGGATTAAATGAGCAGTTCTTC. This sequence encodes CASSPGRAGLNEQFF. Variable domain in full (rest from reference TRBV5-1 and TRBJ2-1): KAGVTQTPRYLIKTRGQQVTLSCSPISGHRSVSWYQQTPGQGLQFLFEYFSETQRNKGNFPGRFSGRQFSNSRSEMNVSTLELGDSALYLCASSPGRAGLNEQFFGPGTRLTVL.